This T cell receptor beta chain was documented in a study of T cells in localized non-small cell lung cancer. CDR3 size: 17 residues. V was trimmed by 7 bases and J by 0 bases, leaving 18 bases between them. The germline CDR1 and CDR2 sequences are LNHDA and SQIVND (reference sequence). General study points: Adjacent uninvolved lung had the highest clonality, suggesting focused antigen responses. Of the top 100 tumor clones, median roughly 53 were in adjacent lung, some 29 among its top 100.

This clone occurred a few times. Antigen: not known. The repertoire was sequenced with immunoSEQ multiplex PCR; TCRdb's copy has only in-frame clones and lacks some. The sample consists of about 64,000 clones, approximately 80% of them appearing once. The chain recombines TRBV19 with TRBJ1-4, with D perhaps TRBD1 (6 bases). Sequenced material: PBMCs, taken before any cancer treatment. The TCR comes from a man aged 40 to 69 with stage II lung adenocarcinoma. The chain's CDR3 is CASTTGYSSATNEKLFF. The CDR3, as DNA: TGTGCCAGTACCACAGGGTATTCTTCAGCAACTAATGAAAAACTGTTTTTT.